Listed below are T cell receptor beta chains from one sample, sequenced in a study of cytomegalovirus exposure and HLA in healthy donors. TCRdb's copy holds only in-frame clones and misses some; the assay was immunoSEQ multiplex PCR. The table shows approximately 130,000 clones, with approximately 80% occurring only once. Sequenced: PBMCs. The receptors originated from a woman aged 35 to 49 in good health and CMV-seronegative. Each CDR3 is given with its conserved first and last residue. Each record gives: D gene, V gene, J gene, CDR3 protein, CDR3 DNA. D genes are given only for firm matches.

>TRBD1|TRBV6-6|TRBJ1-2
CASNPTGPNYGYTF
TGTGCCAGCAACCCGACAGGGCCTAACTATGGCTACACCTTC
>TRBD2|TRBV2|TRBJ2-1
CASSELKSGSGDEQFF
TGTGCCAGCAGTGAACTTAAAAGCGGGAGCGGGGATGAGCAGTTCTTC
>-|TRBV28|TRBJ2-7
CASSPAGREQYF
TGTGCCAGCAGCCCCGCCGGGAGAGAGCAGTACTTC
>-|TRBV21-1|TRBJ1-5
CASSKARQGGPHSNQPQHF
TGTGCCAGCAGCAAAGCACGGCAGGGGGGACCCCATAGCAATCAGCCCCAGCATTTT
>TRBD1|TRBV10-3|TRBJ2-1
CAISSEGDSEQFF
TGTGCCATCAGCAGCGAGGGGGACAGTGAGCAGTTCTTC
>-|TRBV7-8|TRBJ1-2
CASSLDSNYGYTF
TGTGCCAGCAGCTTGGACAGCAACTATGGCTACACCTTC
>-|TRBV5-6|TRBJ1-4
CASSSGPIEKLFF
TGTGCCAGCAGCTCTGGGCCGATTGAAAAACTGTTTTTT
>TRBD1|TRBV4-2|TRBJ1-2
CASSQDVLTGNYGYTF
TGTGCCAGCAGCCAAGATGTGTTGACAGGGAACTATGGCTACACCTTC
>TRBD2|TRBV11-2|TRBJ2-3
CASSFSGGSTDTQYF
TGTGCCAGCAGCTTTAGCGGGGGAAGCACAGATACGCAGTATTTT
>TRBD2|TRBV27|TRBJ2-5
CASHRGSEVGEQYF
TGTGCCAGCCATCGCGGGAGCGAGGTGGGGGAGCAGTACTTC
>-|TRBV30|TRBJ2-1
CAWTRSNEQFF
TGTGCCTGGACTAGATCAAATGAGCAGTTCTTC
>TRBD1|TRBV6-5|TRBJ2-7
CASSQRGTGGDEQYF
TGTGCCAGCAGTCAGCGGGGGACAGGGGGCGACGAGCAGTACTTC
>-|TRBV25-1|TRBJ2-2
CASRTGTDTGELFF
TGTGCCAGCAGAACAGGGACGGACACCGGGGAGCTGTTTTTT
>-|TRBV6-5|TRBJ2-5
CASSKGGGHQETQYF
TGTGCCAGCAGCAAGGGAGGTGGGCACCAAGAGACCCAGTACTTC
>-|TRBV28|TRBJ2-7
CASSFSGRGPLVEQYF
TGTGCCAGCAGTTTTTCTGGGCGGGGCCCCTTGGTGGAACAGTACTTC